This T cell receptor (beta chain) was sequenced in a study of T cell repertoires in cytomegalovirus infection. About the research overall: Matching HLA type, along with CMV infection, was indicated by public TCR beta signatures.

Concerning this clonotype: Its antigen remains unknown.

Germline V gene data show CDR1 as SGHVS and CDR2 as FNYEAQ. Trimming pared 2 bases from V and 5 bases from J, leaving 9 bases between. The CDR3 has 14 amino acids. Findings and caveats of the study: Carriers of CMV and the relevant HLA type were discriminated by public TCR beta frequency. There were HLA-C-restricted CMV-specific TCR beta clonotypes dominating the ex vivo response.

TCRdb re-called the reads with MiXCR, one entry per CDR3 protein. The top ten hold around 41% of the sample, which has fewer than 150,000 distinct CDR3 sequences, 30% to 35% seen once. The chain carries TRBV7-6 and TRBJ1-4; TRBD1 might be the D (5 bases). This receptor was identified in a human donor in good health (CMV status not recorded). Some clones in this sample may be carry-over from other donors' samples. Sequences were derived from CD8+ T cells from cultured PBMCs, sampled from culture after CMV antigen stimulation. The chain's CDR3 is CASSLRGENEKLFF. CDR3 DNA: TGTGCCAGCAGCTTACGAGGGGAGAATGAAAAACTGTTTTTT.